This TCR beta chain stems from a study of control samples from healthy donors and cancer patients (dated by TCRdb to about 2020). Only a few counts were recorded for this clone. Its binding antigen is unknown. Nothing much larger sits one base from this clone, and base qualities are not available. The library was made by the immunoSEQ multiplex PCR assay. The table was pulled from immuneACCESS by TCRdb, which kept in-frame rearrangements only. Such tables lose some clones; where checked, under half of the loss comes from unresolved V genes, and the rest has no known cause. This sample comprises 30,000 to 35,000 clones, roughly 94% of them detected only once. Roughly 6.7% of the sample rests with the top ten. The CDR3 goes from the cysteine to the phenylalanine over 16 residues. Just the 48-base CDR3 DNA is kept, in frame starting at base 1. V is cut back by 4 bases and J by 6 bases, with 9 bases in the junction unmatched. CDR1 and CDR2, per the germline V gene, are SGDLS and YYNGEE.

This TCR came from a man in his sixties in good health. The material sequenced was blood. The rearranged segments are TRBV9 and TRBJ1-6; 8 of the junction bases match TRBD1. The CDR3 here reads CASSPEDRVFNSPLHF. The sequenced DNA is TGTGCCAGCAGCCCAGAGGACAGGGTCTTTAATTCACCCCTCCACTTT.